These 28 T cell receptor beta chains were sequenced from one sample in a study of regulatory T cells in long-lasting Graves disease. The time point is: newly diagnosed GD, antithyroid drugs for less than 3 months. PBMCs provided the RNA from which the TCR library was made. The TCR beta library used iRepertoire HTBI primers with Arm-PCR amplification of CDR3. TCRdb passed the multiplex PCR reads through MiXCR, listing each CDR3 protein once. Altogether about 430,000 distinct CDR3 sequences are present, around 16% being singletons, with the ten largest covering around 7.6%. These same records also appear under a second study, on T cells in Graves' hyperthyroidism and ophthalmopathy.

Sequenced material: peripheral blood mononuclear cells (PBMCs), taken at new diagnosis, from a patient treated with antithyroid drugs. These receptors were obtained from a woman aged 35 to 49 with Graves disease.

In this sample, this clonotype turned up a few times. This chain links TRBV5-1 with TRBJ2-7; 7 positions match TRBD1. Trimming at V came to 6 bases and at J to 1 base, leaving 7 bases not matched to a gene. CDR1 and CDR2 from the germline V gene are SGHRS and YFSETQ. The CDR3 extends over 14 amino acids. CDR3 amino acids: CASNPQGISYEQYF. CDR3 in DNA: TGCGCCAGCAACCCACAGGGGATTTCCTACGAGCAGTACTTC.

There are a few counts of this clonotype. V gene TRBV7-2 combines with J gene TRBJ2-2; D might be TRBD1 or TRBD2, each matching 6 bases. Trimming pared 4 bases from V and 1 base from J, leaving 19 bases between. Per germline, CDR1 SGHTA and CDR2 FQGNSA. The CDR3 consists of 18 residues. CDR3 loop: CASSSPRGQGRNTGELFF. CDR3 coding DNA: TGTGCCAGCAGCTCTCCTCGGGGGCAGGGAAGGAACACCGGGGAGCTGTTTTTT.

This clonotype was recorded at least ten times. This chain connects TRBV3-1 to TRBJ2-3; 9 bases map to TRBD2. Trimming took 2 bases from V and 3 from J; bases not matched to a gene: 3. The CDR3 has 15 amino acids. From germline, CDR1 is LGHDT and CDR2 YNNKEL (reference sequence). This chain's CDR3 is CASSQQLAGTDTQYF. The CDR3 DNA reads TGTGCCAGCAGCCAACAACTAGCGGGTACAGATACGCAGTATTTT.

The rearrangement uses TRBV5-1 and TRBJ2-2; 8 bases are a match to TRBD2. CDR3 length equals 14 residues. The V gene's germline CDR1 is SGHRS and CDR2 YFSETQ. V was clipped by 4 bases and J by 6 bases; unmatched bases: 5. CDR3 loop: CASSPETSAGELFF. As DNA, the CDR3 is TGCGCCAGCAGCCCGGAGACTAGCGCCGGGGAGCTGTTTTTT.

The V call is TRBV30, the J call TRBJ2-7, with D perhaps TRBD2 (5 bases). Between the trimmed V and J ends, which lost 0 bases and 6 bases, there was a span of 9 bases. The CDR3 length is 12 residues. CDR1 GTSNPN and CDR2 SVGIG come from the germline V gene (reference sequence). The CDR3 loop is CAWSVGRTEQYF. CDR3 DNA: TGTGCCTGGAGTGTAGGGAGAACCGAGCAGTACTTC.

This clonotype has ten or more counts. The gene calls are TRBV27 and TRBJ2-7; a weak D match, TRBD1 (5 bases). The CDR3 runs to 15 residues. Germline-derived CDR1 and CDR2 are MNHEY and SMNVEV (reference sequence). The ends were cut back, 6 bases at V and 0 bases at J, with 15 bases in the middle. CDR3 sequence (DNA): TGTGCCAGCAGGGGAAGGACACCCAGCTCCTACGAGCAGTACTTC. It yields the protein CASRGRTPSSYEQYF.

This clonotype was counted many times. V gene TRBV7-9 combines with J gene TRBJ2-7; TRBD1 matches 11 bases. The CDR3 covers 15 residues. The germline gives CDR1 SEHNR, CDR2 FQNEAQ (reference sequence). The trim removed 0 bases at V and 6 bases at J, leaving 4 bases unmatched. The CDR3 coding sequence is TGTGCCAGCAGCTTAGCCGGGACAGGGGGTTTCGAGCAGTACTTC. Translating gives CASSLAGTGGFEQYF.

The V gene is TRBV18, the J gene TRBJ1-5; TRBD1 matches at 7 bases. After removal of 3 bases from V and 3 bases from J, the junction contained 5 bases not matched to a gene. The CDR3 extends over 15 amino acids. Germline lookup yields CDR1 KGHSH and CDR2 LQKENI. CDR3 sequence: CASSPTQGSNQPQHF. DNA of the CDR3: TGTGCCAGCTCACCCACACAGGGGTCCAATCAGCCCCAGCATTTT.

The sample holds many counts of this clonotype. The CDR3 sequence is CASSPGVSSGNTIYF. CDR3 bases: TGTGCCAGCAGCCCCGGGGTGAGCTCTGGAAACACCATATATTTT. The chain employs TRBV9 and TRBJ1-3; no clear D gene. This CDR3 is 15 amino acids long. V lost 4 bases to trimming and J lost 0 bases, with 11 bases between them. CDR1 is SGDLS and CDR2 is YYNGEE in the germline V gene. Combining the CDR3 with reference TRBV9 and TRBJ1-3 gives the whole variable domain DSGVTQTPKHLITATGQRVTLRCSPRSGDLSVYWYQQSLDQGLQFLIQYYNGEERAKGNILERFSAQQFPDLHSELNLSSLELGDSALYFCASSPGVSSGNTIYFGEGSWLTVV.

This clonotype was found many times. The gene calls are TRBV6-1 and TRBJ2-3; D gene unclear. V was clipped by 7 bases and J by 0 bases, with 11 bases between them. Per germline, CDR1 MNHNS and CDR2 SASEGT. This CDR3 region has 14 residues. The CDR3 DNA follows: TGTGCCAGCAAGCCGGGCCCCAGCACAGATACGCAGTATTTT. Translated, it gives CASKPGPSTDTQYF.

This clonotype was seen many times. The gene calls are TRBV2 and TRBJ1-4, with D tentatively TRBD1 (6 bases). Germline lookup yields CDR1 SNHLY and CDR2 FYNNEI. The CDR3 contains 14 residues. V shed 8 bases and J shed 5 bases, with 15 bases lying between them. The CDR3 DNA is TGTGCCAGCCTCGAAGGGGGGGGAAATGAAAAACTGTTTTTT. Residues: CASLEGGGNEKLFF.

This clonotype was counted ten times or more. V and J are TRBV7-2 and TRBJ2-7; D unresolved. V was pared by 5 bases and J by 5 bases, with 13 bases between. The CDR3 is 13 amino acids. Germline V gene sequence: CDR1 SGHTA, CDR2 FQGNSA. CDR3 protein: CASSPRVGDEQYF. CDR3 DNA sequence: TGTGCCAGCAGCCCCCGTGTTGGGGACGAGCAGTACTTC.

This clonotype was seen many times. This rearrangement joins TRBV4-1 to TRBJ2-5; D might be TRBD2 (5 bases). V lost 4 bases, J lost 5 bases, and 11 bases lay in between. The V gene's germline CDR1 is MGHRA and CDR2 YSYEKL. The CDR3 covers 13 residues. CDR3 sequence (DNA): TGCGCCAGCAGCCGCGGATCGGGGGAGACCCAGTACTTC. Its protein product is CASSRGSGETQYF.

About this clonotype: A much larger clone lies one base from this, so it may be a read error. The CDR3 region is CASSTTGGPYNEQLF. CDR3 bases: TGTGCCAGCAGCACCACAGGGGGCCCCTACAATGAGCAGCTCTTC. V and J are TRBV2 and TRBJ2-1; 9 bases are a match to TRBD1. The CDR3 spans 15 residues. Germline CDR1 reads SNHLY; CDR2 reads FYNNEI.

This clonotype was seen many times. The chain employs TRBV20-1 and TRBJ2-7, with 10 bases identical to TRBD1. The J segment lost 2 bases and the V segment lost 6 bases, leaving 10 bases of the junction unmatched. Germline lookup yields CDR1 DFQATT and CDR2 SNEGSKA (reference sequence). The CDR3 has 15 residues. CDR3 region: CSATRGDRGPYEQYF. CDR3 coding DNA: TGCAGTGCCACTAGGGGGGACAGGGGTCCCTACGAGCAGTACTTC.

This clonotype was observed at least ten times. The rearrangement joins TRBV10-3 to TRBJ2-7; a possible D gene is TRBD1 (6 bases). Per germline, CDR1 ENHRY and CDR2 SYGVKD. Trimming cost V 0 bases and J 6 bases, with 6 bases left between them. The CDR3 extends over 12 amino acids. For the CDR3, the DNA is TGTGCCATCAGTGAGTCAGGGGGCGAGCAGTACTTC. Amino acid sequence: CAISESGGEQYF.

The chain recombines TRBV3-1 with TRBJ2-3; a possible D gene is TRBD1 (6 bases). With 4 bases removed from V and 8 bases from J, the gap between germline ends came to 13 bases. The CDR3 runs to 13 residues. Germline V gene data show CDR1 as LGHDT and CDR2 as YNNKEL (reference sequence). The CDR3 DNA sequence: TGTGCCAGCAGCCGAGGGGACAAAGGTACGCAGTATTTT. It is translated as CASSRGDKGTQYF.

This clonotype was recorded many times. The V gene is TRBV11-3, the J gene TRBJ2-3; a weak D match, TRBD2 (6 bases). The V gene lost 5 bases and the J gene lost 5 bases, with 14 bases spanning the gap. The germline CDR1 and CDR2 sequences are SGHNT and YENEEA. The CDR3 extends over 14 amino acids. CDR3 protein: CASSRPRDGDTQYF. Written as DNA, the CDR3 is TGTGCCAGCAGCCGACCGCGGGATGGAGATACGCAGTATTTT.

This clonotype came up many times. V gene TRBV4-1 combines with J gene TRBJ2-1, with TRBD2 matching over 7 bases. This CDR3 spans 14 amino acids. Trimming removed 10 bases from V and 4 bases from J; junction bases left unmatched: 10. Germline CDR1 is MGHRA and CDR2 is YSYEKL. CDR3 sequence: CATRGGSGYNEQFF. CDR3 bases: TGCGCCACACGGGGCGGGAGTGGTTACAATGAGCAGTTCTTC.

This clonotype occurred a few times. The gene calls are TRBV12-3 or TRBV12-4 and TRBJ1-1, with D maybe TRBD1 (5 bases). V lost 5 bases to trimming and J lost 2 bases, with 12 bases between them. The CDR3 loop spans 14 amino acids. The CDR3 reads CASSGPGGNTEAFF. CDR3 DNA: TGTGCCAGCAGTGGTCCGGGGGGAAACACTGAAGCTTTCTTT.

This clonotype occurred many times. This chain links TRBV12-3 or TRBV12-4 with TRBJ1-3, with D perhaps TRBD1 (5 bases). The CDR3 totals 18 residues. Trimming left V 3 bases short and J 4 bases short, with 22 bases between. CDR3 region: CASSFSGEWLSVGNTIYF. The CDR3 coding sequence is TGTGCCAGCAGTTTTTCGGGGGAATGGCTGTCGGTGGGAAACACCATATATTTT.

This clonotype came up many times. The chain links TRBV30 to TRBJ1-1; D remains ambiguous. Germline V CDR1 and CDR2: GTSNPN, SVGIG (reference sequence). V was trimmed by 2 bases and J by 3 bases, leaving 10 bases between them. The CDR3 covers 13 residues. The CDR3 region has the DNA TGTGCCTGGAGTAACAATTGGGACACTGAAGCTTTCTTT. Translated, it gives CAWSNNWDTEAFF.

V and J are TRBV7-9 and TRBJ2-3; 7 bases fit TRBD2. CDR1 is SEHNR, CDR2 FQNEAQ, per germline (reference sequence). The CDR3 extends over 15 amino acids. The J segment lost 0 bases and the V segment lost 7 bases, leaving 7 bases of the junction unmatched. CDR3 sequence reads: CASNRLAPSTDTQYF. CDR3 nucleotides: TGTGCCAGCAACCGACTAGCTCCTAGCACAGATACGCAGTATTTT.

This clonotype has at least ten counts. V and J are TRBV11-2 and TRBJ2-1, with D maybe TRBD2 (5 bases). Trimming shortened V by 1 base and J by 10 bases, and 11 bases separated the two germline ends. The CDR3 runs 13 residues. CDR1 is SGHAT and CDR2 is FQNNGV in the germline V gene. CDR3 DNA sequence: TGTGCCAGCAGCTTAGCTTCGACGGGGGAGCAGTTCTTC. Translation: CASSLASTGEQFF.

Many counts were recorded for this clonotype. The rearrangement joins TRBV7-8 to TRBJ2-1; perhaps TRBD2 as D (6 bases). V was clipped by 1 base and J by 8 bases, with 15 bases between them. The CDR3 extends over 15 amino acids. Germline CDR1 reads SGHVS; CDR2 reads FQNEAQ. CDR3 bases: TGTGCCAGCAGCTTAGTTCTAGCGAAAATCGATGAGCAGTTCTTC. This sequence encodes CASSLVLAKIDEQFF.

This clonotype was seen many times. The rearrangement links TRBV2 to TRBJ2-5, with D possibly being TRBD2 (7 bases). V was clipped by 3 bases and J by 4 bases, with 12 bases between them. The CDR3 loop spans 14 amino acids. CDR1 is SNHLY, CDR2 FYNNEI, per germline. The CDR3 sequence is CASSDMGGRETQYF. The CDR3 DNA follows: TGTGCCAGCAGTGATATGGGGGGGCGAGAGACCCAGTACTTC.

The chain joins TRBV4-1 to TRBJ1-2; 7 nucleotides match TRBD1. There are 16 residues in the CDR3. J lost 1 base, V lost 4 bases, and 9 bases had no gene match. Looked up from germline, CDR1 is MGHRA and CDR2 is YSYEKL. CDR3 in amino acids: CASSPPGTEVNYGYTF. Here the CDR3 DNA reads TGCGCCAGCAGCCCCCCAGGGACAGAAGTTAACTATGGCTACACCTTC.

CDR3 region: CASSVGLAGAYEQYF. The CDR3 DNA is TGTGCCAGCAGTGTCGGACTAGCGGGAGCTTACGAGCAGTACTTC. V is TRBV28 and J is TRBJ2-7, with 13 positions matching TRBD2. The germline V gene has CDR1 MDHEN and CDR2 SYDVKM. V was pared by 5 bases and J by 4 bases, with 5 bases of the junction left unmatched. There are 15 residues in the CDR3.